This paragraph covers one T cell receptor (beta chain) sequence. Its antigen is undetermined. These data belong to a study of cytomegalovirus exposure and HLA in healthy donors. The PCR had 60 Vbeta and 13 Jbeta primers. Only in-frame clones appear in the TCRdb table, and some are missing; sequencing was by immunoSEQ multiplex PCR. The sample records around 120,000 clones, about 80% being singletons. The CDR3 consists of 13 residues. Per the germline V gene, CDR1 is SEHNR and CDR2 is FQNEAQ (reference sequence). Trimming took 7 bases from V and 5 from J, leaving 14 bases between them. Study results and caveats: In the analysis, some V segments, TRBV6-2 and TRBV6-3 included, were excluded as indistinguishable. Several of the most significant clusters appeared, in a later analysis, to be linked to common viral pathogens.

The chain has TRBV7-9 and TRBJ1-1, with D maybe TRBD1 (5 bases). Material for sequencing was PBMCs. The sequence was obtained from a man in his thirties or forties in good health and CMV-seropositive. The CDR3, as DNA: TGTGCCAGCATCCAAGGGGTGTGGACTGAAGCTTTCTTT. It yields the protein CASIQGVWTEAFF.